The T cell receptor beta chain described here comes from a study of blood T cells in healthy people across ages. For the second PCR, which ran for roughly 6 to 12 cycles, a sample-barcoded 5' primer and a J-beta primer mix were used. Each CDR3 protein is one row after TCRdb ran MiXCR on the 5' RACE reads. The sample shows about 1.8 million distinct CDR3 sequences, around 48% of them seen only once. The V gene's germline CDR1 is LNHNV and CDR2 YYDKDF (reference sequence). V lost 0 bases to trimming and J lost 15 bases, with 12 bases between them. The CDR3 sequence is 12 residues long. The receptor comes from a woman in her forties in good health. The chain employs TRBV15 and TRBJ2-4; no definite D call. Sequencing used blood. The CDR3 DNA is TGTGCCACCAGCAGAGATAAGTATAAGTTGTACTTC. It codes for CATSRDKYKLYF.